This T cell receptor beta chain is drawn from a study of beta chain features in type 1 diabetes. The isolated RNA, all of it, was reverse transcribed, so expressed TCRB transcripts were what got sequenced. Only in-frame clones appear in the TCRdb table, and some are missing; sequencing was by immunoSEQ multiplex PCR. The sample records fewer than 350,000 clones, roughly a fifth being singletons. CDR3 size: 14 residues. V lost 3 bases and J lost 3; bases outside the gene matches: 3. Germline V gene lookup returns CDR1 KGHSH and CDR2 LQKENI. This clone occurred a few times. This chain connects TRBV18 to TRBJ2-7; the match to TRBD1 covers 9 bases. Material for sequencing was naive CD4+ T cells from blood. This TCR derives from a woman younger than 30 in good health. CDR3 sequence: CASSPGQGFYEQYF. For the CDR3, the DNA is TGTGCCAGCTCACCGGGACAGGGCTTCTACGAGCAGTACTTC.